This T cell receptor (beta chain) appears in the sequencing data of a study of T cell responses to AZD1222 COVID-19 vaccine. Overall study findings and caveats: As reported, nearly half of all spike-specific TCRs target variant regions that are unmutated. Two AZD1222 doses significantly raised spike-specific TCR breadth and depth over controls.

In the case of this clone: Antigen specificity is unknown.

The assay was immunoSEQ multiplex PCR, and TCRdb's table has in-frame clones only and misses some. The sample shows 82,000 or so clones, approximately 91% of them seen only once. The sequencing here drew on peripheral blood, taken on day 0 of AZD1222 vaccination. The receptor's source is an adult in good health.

The CDR3 DNA is TGTGCCAGCAGCTTAGTGGGGGGTTTAAGCTCTGGAAACACCATATATTTT. Protein: CASSLVGGLSSGNTIYF. The chain carries TRBV7-8 and TRBJ1-3; possibly TRBD1 for D (5 bases). The CDR3 runs 17 residues. Germline V lookup: CDR1 SGHVS, CDR2 FQNEAQ. The V end was cut by 1 base, the J end by 0 bases, with 13 bases between.